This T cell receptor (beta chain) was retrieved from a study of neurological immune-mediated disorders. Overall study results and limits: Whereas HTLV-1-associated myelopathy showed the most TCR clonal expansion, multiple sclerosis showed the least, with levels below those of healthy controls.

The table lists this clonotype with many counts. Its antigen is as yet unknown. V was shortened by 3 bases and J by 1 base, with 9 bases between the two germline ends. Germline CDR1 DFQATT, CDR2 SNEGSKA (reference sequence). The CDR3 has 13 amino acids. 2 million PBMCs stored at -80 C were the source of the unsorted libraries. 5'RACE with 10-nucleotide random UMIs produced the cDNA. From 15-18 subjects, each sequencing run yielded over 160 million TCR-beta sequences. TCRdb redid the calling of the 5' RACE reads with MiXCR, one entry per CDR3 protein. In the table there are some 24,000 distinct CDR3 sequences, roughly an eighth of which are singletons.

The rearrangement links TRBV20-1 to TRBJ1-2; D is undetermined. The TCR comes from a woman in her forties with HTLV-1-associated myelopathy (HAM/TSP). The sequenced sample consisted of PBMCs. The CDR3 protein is CSASNLINYGYTF. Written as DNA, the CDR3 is TGCAGTGCTAGTAACTTGATTAACTATGGCTACACCTTC.